This TCR beta chain was observed in a study of T-cell reconstitution after alpha-beta-depleted transplantation in children (TCRdb year 2016). As for the study more broadly: The study quantitatively tracked T-cell immune reconstitution after TCRalphabeta/CD19-depleted allogeneic hematopoietic cell transplantation in children using TCR repertoire profiling. Paper-wide results and their limitations: About two months after transplant, the apparently early recovery of alphabetaT-cell counts reportedly depended on just several hundred clones that had expanded rapidly and came from non-depleted graft cells. The high TCRbeta diversity at day 60 in some patients was ascribed to recipient T cells and intrathymic progenitors that had survived conditioning. The frequencies of hyperexpanded clones fell over the following months, and after one year, T-cell counts and TCRbeta diversity were mostly attributed to newly produced T cells.

This clonotype was counted ten times or more. What this receptor recognizes is not known. Base quality data are lacking; no much larger clone is found one base away. The germline V gene encodes CDR1 SGHRS and CDR2 YFSETQ. Deletion took 3 bases off V and 6 bases off J, with a span of 19 bases between the germline ends. The CDR3, from cysteine to phenylalanine, totals 15 residues. Just the 45-base CDR3 DNA is kept, in frame starting at base 1. Library method: PCR. Sequenced using an Illumina HiSeq 2500. Molecular barcoding was employed in the preparation of TCR libraries, with unique molecular identifiers being used to normalize TCRbeta repertoire quantification. TCRdb took the public reads, trimmed them with fastp at Q25, ran MiXCR for clone calling and kept in-frame beta chains. Here each entry gathers all rows of one CDR3 protein and keeps the most common genes and DNA. The sample has approximately 630,000 distinct CDR3 sequences on record, around 12% of them singletons. The top ten clones comprise 0.79% of the sample.

The sample's treatment or condition label, in plain terms: allogeneic hematopoietic cell transplantation with graft depleted of TCRalphabeta T cells and CD19 B cells. The transplant recipients were children given TCRalphabeta/CD19-depleted allogeneic hematopoietic cell grafts. Rearrangement joined TRBV5-1 to TRBJ2-7; a weak D assignment points to TRBD1 (6 bases agree). The sequencing used PBMCs, collected before TCRalphabeta/CD19-depleted stem cell transplant. The source of this sequence is a girl aged 2 to 9 with congenital amegakaryocytic thrombocytopenia, due to receive a stem cell transplant. The CDR3 loop reads CASSSGNRDGSEQYF. The base sequence is TGCGCCAGCAGCTCGGGCAACAGGGATGGCAGCGAGCAGTACTTC.